The next 2 T cell receptor beta chains were all read from a single sample in a study of blood T cell repertoires in COVID-19. Produced via immunoSEQ multiplex PCR; TCRdb's table is partial and in-frame only. The sample holds 250,000 or so clones, approximately 87% seen once. The material sequenced was peripheral blood. These receptors all stem from a woman aged 40 to 50 who had recovered from COVID-19.

The chain combines TRBV7-2 with TRBJ2-1, with 7 bases matching TRBD2. This CDR3 has 17 amino acids. The V gene end was trimmed by 5 bases and the J gene end by 2 bases; junction bases not matched to a gene: 12. CDR1 SGHTA and CDR2 FQGNSA come from the germline V gene. The CDR3 DNA reads TGTGCCAGCAGCCTACTGGCCAGCGGGACGGCCTACAATGAGCAGTTCTTC. Translated: CASSLLASGTAYNEQFF.

Only one count was recorded for this clone. V gene TRBV6-2 or TRBV6-3 combines with J gene TRBJ2-2, with 8 bases aligning to TRBD2. Germline lookup yields CDR1 MNHEY and CDR2 SVGEGT. The CDR3 covers 15 residues. V lost 2 bases, J lost 5 bases, and 4 bases stayed unmatched. The DNA of the CDR3 is TGTGCCAGCAGTTACAACCGGGGGGGTACCGGGGAGCTGTTTTTT. This translates into CASSYNRGGTGELFF.